The T cell receptor beta chain under discussion was sequenced for a study of T cells in Graves' hyperthyroidism and ophthalmopathy. Germline V gives CDR1 LNHNV, CDR2 YYDKDF (reference sequence). The CDR3 has 14 residues. V was clipped by 6 bases and J by 2 bases; unmatched bases: 5. The source material, RNA transcripts, was used to amplify TCR beta CDR3 regions. The HTBI primer set was used in a first-round RT-PCR of the TCR CDR3. TCRdb analysed the multiplex PCR reads with MiXCR anew, one entry per CDR3 protein. The sample has about 840,000 distinct CDR3 sequences; roughly 40% are singletons. Newly diagnosed hyperthyroidism patients aged 18 to 65 years had disease lasting under 2 months.

The TCR comes from a young man with Graves' hyperthyroidism. The chain joins TRBV15 to TRBJ1-2; 8 bases fit TRBD1. The sequenced material came from blood. The DNA for the CDR3 is TGTGCCACCAGGACGGACAGGGCGAACTATGGCTACACCTTC. As protein: CATRTDRANYGYTF. Filled out from reference TRBV15 and TRBJ1-2, the complete variable domain reads DAMVIQNPRYQVTQFGKPVTLSCSQTLNHNVMYWYQQKSSQAPKLLFHYYDKDFNNEADTPDNFQSRRPNTSFCFLDIRSPGLGDTAMYLCATRTDRANYGYTFGSGTRLTVV.